This TCR beta chain was recorded in a study of shared clonotypes between healthy human individuals. Study-wide background: For every donor, three CD4 naive, three CD4 memory, two CD8 naive and one CD8 memory plates were used.

With V trimmed by 4 bases and J by 3 bases, 4 bases remained unmatched. Looked up from germline, CDR1 is GTSNPN and CDR2 is SVGIG (reference sequence). The length of the CDR3 is 14 residues. The naive CD8 fraction comprised CD45RO-negative cells positively selected for CCR7 and excluded terminally differentiated effector memory CD45RA+ cells. Concerning this clone: What it binds is not known.

Replicate PCRs from sorted subsets contained around 200 ng DNA, which is roughly 30,000 T cell genomes. Data came from immunoSEQ multiplex PCR; TCRdb stores just in-frame clones and leaves some out. The sample comprises about 2 million clones, about 95% of which are singletons, and around 1.1% rests with the top ten. Broader study findings: What naive subsets generally showed was a larger estimated richness than memory subsets showed.

This chain links TRBV30 with TRBJ2-2; 8 nucleotides match TRBD1. The sequenced sample was naive CD8+ T cells sorted from blood. The TCR sequence derives from a man younger than 35 in good health. In nucleotides, the CDR3 is TGTGCCTGGACGGACAGGGCGGACACCGGGGAGCTGTTTTTT. Residues: CAWTDRADTGELFF.